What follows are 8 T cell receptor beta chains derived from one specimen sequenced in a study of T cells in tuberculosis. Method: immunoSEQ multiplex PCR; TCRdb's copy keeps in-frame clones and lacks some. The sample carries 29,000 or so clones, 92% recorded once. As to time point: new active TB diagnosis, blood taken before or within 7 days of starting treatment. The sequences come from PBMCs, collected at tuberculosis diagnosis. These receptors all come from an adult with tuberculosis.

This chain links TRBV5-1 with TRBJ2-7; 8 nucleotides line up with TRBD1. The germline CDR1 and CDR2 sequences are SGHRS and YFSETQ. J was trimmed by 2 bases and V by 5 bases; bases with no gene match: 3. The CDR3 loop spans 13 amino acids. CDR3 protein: CASRSTGAYEQYF. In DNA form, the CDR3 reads TGCGCCAGCAGATCGACAGGGGCCTACGAGCAGTACTTC. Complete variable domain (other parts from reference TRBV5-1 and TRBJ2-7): KAGVTQTPRYLIKTRGQQVTLSCSPISGHRSVSWYQQTPGQGLQFLFEYFSETQRNKGNFPGRFSGRQFSNSRSEMNVSTLELGDSALYLCASRSTGAYEQYFGPGTRLTVT.

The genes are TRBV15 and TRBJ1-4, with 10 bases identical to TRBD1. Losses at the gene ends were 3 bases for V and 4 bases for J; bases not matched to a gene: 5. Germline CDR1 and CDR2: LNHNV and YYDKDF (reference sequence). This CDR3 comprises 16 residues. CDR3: CATSRGQGLGNEKLFF. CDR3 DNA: TGTGCCACCAGCAGGGGACAGGGGCTGGGTAATGAAAAACTGTTTTTT.

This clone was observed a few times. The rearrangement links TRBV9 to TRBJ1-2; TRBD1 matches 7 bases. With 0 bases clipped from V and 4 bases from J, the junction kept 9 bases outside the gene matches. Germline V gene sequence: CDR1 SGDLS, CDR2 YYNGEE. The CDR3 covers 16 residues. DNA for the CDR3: TGTGCCAGCAGCGTAGGAAGTTCGGGACAGATCTATGGCTACACCTTC. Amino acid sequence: CASSVGSSGQIYGYTF.

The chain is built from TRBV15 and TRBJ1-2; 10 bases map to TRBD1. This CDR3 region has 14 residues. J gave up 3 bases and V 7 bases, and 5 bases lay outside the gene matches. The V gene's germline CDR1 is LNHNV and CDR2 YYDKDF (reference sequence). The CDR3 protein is CATTEDRGDYGYTF. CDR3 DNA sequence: TGTGCCACCACCGAGGACAGGGGGGACTATGGCTACACCTTC.

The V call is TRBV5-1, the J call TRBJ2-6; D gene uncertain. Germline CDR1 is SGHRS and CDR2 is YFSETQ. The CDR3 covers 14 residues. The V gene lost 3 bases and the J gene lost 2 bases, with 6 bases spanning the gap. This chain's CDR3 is CASSWPTGANVLTF. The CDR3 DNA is TGCGCCAGCAGCTGGCCAACTGGGGCCAACGTCCTGACTTTC.

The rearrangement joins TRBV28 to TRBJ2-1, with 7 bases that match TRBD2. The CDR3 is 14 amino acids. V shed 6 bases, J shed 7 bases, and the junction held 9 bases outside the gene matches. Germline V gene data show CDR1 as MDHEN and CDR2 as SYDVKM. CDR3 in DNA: TGTGCCAGCAGCCCGACTAGCATTAGGAATGAGCAGTTCTTC. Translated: CASSPTSIRNEQFF. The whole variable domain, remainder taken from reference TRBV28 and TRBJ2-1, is DVKVTQSSRYLVKRTGEKVFLECVQDMDHENMFWYRQDPGLGLRLIYFSYDVKMKEKGDIPEGYSVSREKKERFSLILESASTNQTSMYLCASSPTSIRNEQFFGPGTRLTVL.

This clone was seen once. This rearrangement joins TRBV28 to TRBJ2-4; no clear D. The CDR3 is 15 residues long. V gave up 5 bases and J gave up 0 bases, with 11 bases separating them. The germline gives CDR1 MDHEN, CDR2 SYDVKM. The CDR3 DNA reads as TGTGCCAGCAGTCCATCGAAGCTAGCCAAAAACATTCAGTACTTC. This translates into CASSPSKLAKNIQYF. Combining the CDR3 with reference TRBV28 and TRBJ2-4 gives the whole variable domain DVKVTQSSRYLVKRTGEKVFLECVQDMDHENMFWYRQDPGLGLRLIYFSYDVKMKEKGDIPEGYSVSREKKERFSLILESASTNQTSMYLCASSPSKLAKNIQYFGAGTRLSVL.

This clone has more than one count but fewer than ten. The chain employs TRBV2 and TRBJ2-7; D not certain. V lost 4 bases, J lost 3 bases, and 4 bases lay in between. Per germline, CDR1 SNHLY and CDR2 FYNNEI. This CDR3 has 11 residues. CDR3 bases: TGTGCCAGCAGTGTAGACTACGAGCAGTACTTC. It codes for CASSVDYEQYF.